The 28 T cell receptor beta chains reported below all come from one sample, sequenced in a study of T cell responses to AZD1222 COVID-19 vaccine. Profiled with immunoSEQ multiplex PCR; TCRdb holds only in-frame clones, not every one. The sample consists of more than 30,000 clones, around 87% of them appearing once. The input for sequencing was peripheral blood, taken 28 days after the second AZD1222 dose. The receptors were gathered from an adult who received the AZD1222 COVID-19 vaccine.

The rearrangement joins TRBV6-5 to TRBJ2-3; 7 nucleotides align to TRBD2. This CDR3 is built from 15 residues. The V gene's germline CDR1 is MNHEY and CDR2 SVGAGI. V lost 2 bases to trimming and J lost 2 bases; unmatched junction nucleotides: 4. The CDR3 protein is CASSYQAGITDTQYF. Written as DNA, the CDR3 is TGTGCCAGCAGTTACCAAGCGGGGATCACAGATACGCAGTATTTT.

The chain recombines TRBV27 with TRBJ1-5; D possibly corresponds to TRBD1 (6 bases). Germline V gene data show CDR1 as MNHEY and CDR2 as SMNVEV (reference sequence). The CDR3 contains 14 residues. The V and J ends lost 5 bases and 7 bases respectively, with 15 bases between them. The chain's CDR3 is CASSQGGFGQPQHF. The CDR3 DNA is TGTGCCAGCAGTCAAGGGGGTTTCGGGCAGCCCCAGCATTTT.

This clone showed up just once. The chain recombines TRBV18 with TRBJ1-1; no firm D call. Germline CDR1 and CDR2: KGHSH and LQKENI. Trimming took 6 bases from V and 0 from J, leaving 11 bases between them. CDR3 length: 14 residues. CDR3 bases: TGTGCCAGCTCCTTCGCCGGGGTGAACACTGAAGCTTTCTTT. Translated, it gives CASSFAGVNTEAFF.

The chain has TRBV4-3 and TRBJ2-5, with D possibly called TRBD1 or TRBD2 (5 bases each). The CDR3 length is 16 residues. Per the germline V gene, CDR1 is LGHNA and CDR2 is YSLEER. V lost 2 bases and J lost 5, with 18 bases in between. The CDR3 here is CASSQSYGTGGETQYF. The CDR3 nucleotides are TGCGCCAGCAGCCAATCATACGGGACGGGTGGCGAGACCCAGTACTTC.

This sequence joins TRBV2 and TRBJ2-1; D is unclear. The germline gives CDR1 SNHLY, CDR2 FYNNEI. This CDR3 has 15 residues. Trimming pared 7 bases from V and 0 bases from J, leaving 13 bases between. CDR3 loop: CASKSQPDSYNEQFF. CDR3 nucleotide sequence: TGTGCCAGCAAGTCCCAGCCGGACTCCTACAATGAGCAGTTCTTC.

V and J are TRBV5-4 and TRBJ1-1; D gene uncertain. CDR3 length: 13 amino acids. V was clipped by 0 bases and J by 7 bases, with 10 bases between them. Germline-derived CDR1 and CDR2 are SGHNT and YYREEE (reference sequence). The CDR3 DNA reads TGTGCCAGCAGCTTGGCCTTGGCCAATGAAGCTTTCTTT. As protein: CASSLALANEAFF.

This clone has just a few counts. The V gene is TRBV6-6, the J gene TRBJ1-2; 9 bases fit TRBD1. V lost 5 bases, J lost 6 bases, and 13 bases stayed unmatched. Germline V gene data show CDR1 as MNHNY and CDR2 as SVGAGI (reference sequence). The CDR3 covers 16 residues. CDR3 DNA: TGTGCCAGCAGTCGAAAAAAACAGGGGGCGCTGAATGGCTACACCTTC. This translates into CASSRKKQGALNGYTF.

V gene TRBV12-3 or TRBV12-4 combines with J gene TRBJ2-7, with no clear D. Trimming stripped 4 bases from V and 2 bases from J, with 9 bases between. The CDR3 is 13 residues long. The chain's CDR3 is CASSSDGTYEQYF. The CDR3, as DNA: TGTGCCAGCAGTTCCGACGGTACCTACGAGCAGTACTTC.

The gene calls are TRBV6-1 and TRBJ2-4; D gene ambiguous. Deletions cut 1 base from V and 15 bases from J, with 10 bases between. Per germline, CDR1 MNHNS and CDR2 SASEGT. The CDR3 is 11 amino acids. The CDR3 bases are TGTGCCAGCAGTGAAGGGTTTGGGCTGTACTTC. Encoded protein: CASSEGFGLYF.

This clone was observed a few times. This chain connects TRBV6-5 to TRBJ1-3; D gene unclear. Looked up from germline, CDR1 is MNHEY and CDR2 is SVGAGI. This CDR3 contains 13 residues. V lost 8 bases and J lost 3, with 11 bases in between. For the CDR3, the DNA is TGTGCCAGCGGGAAACTGAATGGAAACACCATATATTTT. Translation gives CASGKLNGNTIYF.

V and J are TRBV21-1 and TRBJ2-7; no DNA check was done on the table's D call, TRBD1. TRBV21-1 is termed a pseudogene. The CDR3 consists of 16 residues. CDR3 nucleotides: TGTGCCAGCAGCAAAGGGGGGCAGGCCCACTCCTACGAGCAGTACTTC. The encoded protein is CASSKGGQAHSYEQYF.

The rearrangement joins TRBV9 to TRBJ2-5; 13 nucleotides match TRBD2. The junction had 4 bases not matched to a gene; V was cut back by 4 bases and J by 1 base. The V gene's germline CDR1 is SGDLS and CDR2 YYNGEE. The CDR3 contains 16 residues. CDR3 nucleotides: TGTGCCAGCAGCCTAGGACTAGCGGGGGCCCAAGAGACCCAGTACTTC. Protein: CASSLGLAGAQETQYF.

The chain combines TRBV7-2 with TRBJ1-3; D call uncertain. The CDR3 covers 15 residues. Between the trimmed V and J ends, which lost 1 base and 0 bases, there was a span of 7 bases. In germline, CDR1 is SGHTA, CDR2 FQGNSA. The CDR3 DNA is TGTGCCAGCAGCTTAGGCAGTAGCTCTGGAAACACCATATATTTT. Amino acid sequence: CASSLGSSSGNTIYF.

V usage is TRBV7-2 and J usage is TRBJ2-2; no clear D gene. This CDR3 comprises 15 residues. Germline V lookup: CDR1 SGHTA, CDR2 FQGNSA. Trimming cost V 2 bases and J 3 bases, with 10 bases left between them. CDR3 loop: CASSLSSDHTGELFF. In DNA, the CDR3 is TGTGCCAGCAGCTTAAGCTCAGACCACACCGGGGAGCTGTTTTTT.

J is TRBJ1-3 and V is TRBV6-5; 9 bases agree with TRBD1. There are 15 residues in the CDR3. The germline gives CDR1 MNHEY, CDR2 SVGAGI. Unmatched junction bases numbered 3, after V lost 6 bases and J lost 0 bases. CDR3 sequence reads: CASSGQGSSGNTIYF. The CDR3 DNA sequence: TGTGCCAGCAGCGGACAGGGGAGCTCTGGAAACACCATATATTTT.

This sequence joins TRBV4-2 and TRBJ1-1; TRBD1 might be the D (5 bases). V was clipped by 0 bases and J by 0 bases, with 8 bases between them. The CDR3 is 15 amino acids. Germline V gene data show CDR1 as LGHNA and CDR2 as YNFKEQ. The CDR3 nucleotides are TGTGCCAGCAGCCAAGAAGGGGTTTTGAACACTGAAGCTTTCTTT. Translated: CASSQEGVLNTEAFF.

The rearrangement joins TRBV7-9 to TRBJ2-2, with TRBD2 as a possible D gene (6 bases). The CDR3 sequence is 15 residues long. Germline V gives CDR1 SEHNR, CDR2 FQNEAQ (reference sequence). Trimming took off 2 bases at V and 7 bases at J, with 14 bases between the two ends. CDR3 DNA: TGTGCCAGCAGCTTAATGGGATCGGGACTCGGGGAGCTGTTTTTT. It encodes CASSLMGSGLGELFF.

This clone was recorded once. The J gene is TRBJ2-6, the V gene TRBV4-3; no clear D gene. This CDR3 comprises 15 residues. V was clipped by 0 bases and J by 0 bases, with 3 bases between them. Germline CDR1 and CDR2: LGHNA and YSLEER. The CDR3 loop reads CASSQDSSGANVLTF. Written as DNA, the CDR3 is TGCGCCAGCAGCCAAGATTCCTCTGGGGCCAACGTCCTGACTTTC.

The chain is built from TRBV5-1 and TRBJ1-3, with a weak D call TRBD1 (5 bases). The length of the CDR3 is 18 residues. Trimming shortened V by 4 bases and J by 2 bases, and 22 bases separated the two germline ends. Germline loops: CDR1 SGHRS, CDR2 YFSETQ. The CDR3 reads CASSPEGPSGTTGNTIYF. Written as DNA, the CDR3 is TGCGCCAGCAGCCCTGAAGGCCCCTCAGGGACGACTGGAAACACCATATATTTT.

This clone was counted only a few times. V is TRBV6-5 and J is TRBJ1-2, with D unclear. CDR3 length: 12 amino acids. V was shortened by 4 bases and J by 2 bases, with 5 bases between the two germline ends. Germline V gives CDR1 MNHEY, CDR2 SVGAGI. For the CDR3, the DNA is TGTGCCAGCAGTTCTGACAACTATGGCTACACCTTC. Translated: CASSSDNYGYTF.

The rearrangement uses TRBV5-4 and TRBJ2-7; a possible D gene is TRBD1 (6 bases). Trimming removed 4 bases from V and 0 bases from J, with 14 bases in between. The length of the CDR3 is 15 residues. Germline CDR1 is SGHNT and CDR2 is YYREEE (reference sequence). CDR3 nucleotides: TGTGCCAGCAGCCGCCAACAGGGAAGCTCCTACGAGCAGTACTTC. The encoded protein is CASSRQQGSSYEQYF.

This clone was seen more than once but under ten times. This chain connects TRBV11-2 to TRBJ2-7; 8 bases agree with TRBD1. Germline lookup yields CDR1 SGHAT and CDR2 FQNNGV. The CDR3 is 19 residues long. V was pared by 1 base and J by 9 bases, with 23 bases of the junction left unmatched. CDR3 amino acids: CASSLAGGQGANGLLGQYF. In DNA, the CDR3 is TGTGCCAGCAGCTTAGCAGGAGGACAGGGTGCGAATGGCCTACTTGGGCAGTACTTC.

The chain joins TRBV3-1 (or the pseudogene TRBV3-2) to TRBJ2-7; no definite D call. The CDR3 has 16 residues. Looked up from germline, CDR1 is LGHDT and CDR2 is YNNKEL (reference sequence). With 4 bases removed from V and 2 bases from J, the gap between germline ends came to 18 bases. CDR3 amino acids: CASSLYGSATTYEQYF. CDR3 bases: TGTGCCAGCAGCCTCTACGGCAGCGCAACTACCTACGAGCAGTACTTC.

V and J are TRBV7-3 and TRBJ2-1; D remains ambiguous. V dropped 5 bases and J dropped 8 bases, with 13 bases sitting between them. There are 13 residues in the CDR3. Per the germline V gene, CDR1 is SGHTA and CDR2 is FQGTGA. The CDR3 bases are TGTGCCAGCAGCCCCACCCCCAAAGATGAGCAGTTCTTC. Translation gives CASSPTPKDEQFF.

V and J are TRBV18 and TRBJ1-2, with a possible D match to TRBD1 (6 bases). CDR1 and CDR2 from the germline V gene are KGHSH and LQKENI. This CDR3 comprises 13 residues. V gave up 5 bases and J gave up 6 bases, with 13 bases separating them. As DNA, the CDR3 is TGTGCCAGCTCAATAGACAGGAGCGATGGCTACACCTTC. Residues: CASSIDRSDGYTF.

The rearrangement joins TRBV9 to TRBJ2-2; TRBD1 aligns across 10 bases. This CDR3 is 17 amino acids long. V shed 2 bases and J 1 base; nucleotides not matched to a gene: 5. Germline-derived CDR1 and CDR2 are SGDLS and YYNGEE. This CDR3 is CASSVRQGARNTGELFF. CDR3 nucleotide sequence: TGTGCCAGCAGCGTGCGACAGGGGGCGAGGAACACCGGGGAGCTGTTTTTT. The entire variable domain, with the rest obtained from reference TRBV9 and TRBJ2-2, is as follows: DSGVTQTPKHLITATGQRVTLRCSPRSGDLSVYWYQQSLDQGLQFLIQYYNGEERAKGNILERFSAQQFPDLHSELNLSSLELGDSALYFCASSVRQGARNTGELFFGEGSRLTVL.

Only a few counts were recorded for this clone. This chain uses TRBV11-3 with TRBJ2-2; D is uncertain. CDR3 size: 15 residues. Germline V gene sequence: CDR1 SGHNT, CDR2 YENEEA. V was pared by 3 bases and J by 5 bases, with 13 bases between. The CDR3 loop reads CASSLYSSPTGELFF. CDR3 nucleotides: TGTGCCAGCAGCTTGTATTCCTCCCCTACCGGGGAGCTGTTTTTT.

This chain connects TRBV12-3 or TRBV12-4 to TRBJ1-2; D gene uncertain. Trimming left V 6 bases short and J 3 bases short, with 11 bases between. The CDR3 length is 13 residues. The CDR3 nucleotides are TGTGCCAGCAGCCAAGGTTATTACTATGGCTACACCTTC. Translating gives CASSQGYYYGYTF.